This TCR beta chain was sequenced in a study of T cells after yellow fever vaccination. Study conclusions and caveats: There was a small share of clonotypes that showed up in both the CD4 and CD8 compartments. Post-booster samples contained most primary-vaccination clones (approximately 96% CD4, about 90% CD8). FACS-sorted repertoires might harbor abundant contaminating clonotypes from the bulk population.

This clonotype has ten or more counts. Its matching antigen is unknown. The germline V gene encodes CDR1 MNHEY and CDR2 SMNVEV (reference sequence). With 6 bases clipped from V and 8 bases from J, the junction kept 5 bases outside the gene matches. The CDR3 has 15 amino acids. By 5'RACE template switching, TCR cDNA was produced, with a universal primer site and UMIs added in the process. TCRdb reprocessed the 5' RACE reads with MiXCR, giving one entry per CDR3 protein. Of about 400,000 distinct CDR3 sequences listed, around 6.4% are singletons. The chain joins TRBV27 to TRBJ2-1; 15 bases fit TRBD2. The sample was PBMCs, taken 5 days after the yellow fever booster vaccination. The origin of this receptor is a man aged 25 to 40 who received the YFV17D yellow fever vaccine. CDR3 sequence: CASRGLAGGEDEQFF. CDR3 nucleotide sequence: TGTGCCAGCAGGGGACTAGCGGGAGGTGAGGATGAGCAGTTCTTC.